The T cell receptor beta chain described here comes from a study of CD8+ T cells in alopecia areata (dated by TCRdb to the late 2010s). Looking at the study overall: The treated patients, all with moderate-to-severe alopecia areata, were enrolled in an open-label pilot trial of oral tofacitinib given at 5 to 10 mg twice daily. Scalp clonality was compared among normal scalp (n=4), patchy alopecia areata scalp (n=8), and alopecia totalis/universalis scalp (n=8). Biopsies were taken from tofacitinib-treated patients at baseline and again at 4 and 24 weeks into treatment, and several of those patients also had a later scalp biopsy. In both human patients and the C3H/HeJ mouse model, the study applied high-throughput TCRbeta sequencing to look at T cell clonal expansion in alopecia areata. The SALT score, which quantifies the percentage of affected scalp surface area, was used to measure disease severity in treated patients. On the human side, TCRbeta sequencing was run on scalp tissue and on sorted CD4+ and CD8+ peripheral blood T cells from healthy controls and from alopecia areata patients with either patchy or totalis/universalis disease. The RNA source kit depended on sample type: the PAXgene miRNA kit for fixed scalp, the miRNeasy kit for PBMCs, and the RNeasy kit for mouse skin. Tofacitinib was given for 6 to 18 months, followed by 6 months of follow-up off drug to assess delayed response and recurrence. TCRbeta CDR3 regions were amplified by immunoSEQ multiplex PCR using 35 Vbeta forward and 13 Jbeta reverse primers. The paper as a whole reports these results and caveats: During tofacitinib treatment, many expanded lesional clones remained in scalp and blood, and this persistence may partly explain relapse after treatment is stopped. Resident alphabeta T cells in normal human skin are also sequenced, complicating scalp TCR repertoire analysis, unlike mouse skin dominated by gammadelta T cells. Because the treated cohort was small and had just a single nonresponder, larger studies are needed to establish links between baseline CD8+ expansion and response. Higher clonality and more expanded CD8+ clones were observed in lesional scalp than in normal scalp, particularly in alopecia totalis/universalis, a finding suggestive of antigenic drive. Shared TCR sequences between patients were less evident than in mice, which may be partly attributable to HLA diversity in the patient population. With tofacitinib, both scalp clonality and the number of expanded CD8+ clones among the top 100 scalp clones went down significantly.

For this clone: Its antigen has not been determined. Base-call qualities are not available, and no considerably larger clone is one nucleotide away.

The sample's time point label, in plain terms: roughly 27 days on oral tofacitinib. What this sample's treatment or condition label stands for: oral pan-JAK inhibitor, 5-10 mg twice daily. From alopecia areata patients, peripheral blood was collected along with lesional scalp punch biopsies. PBMCs were separated by density centrifugation and stained for CD3, CD4 and CD8, after which CD4+ and CD8+ T cells were sorted on a FACSAria. Sequences SGHTA (CDR1) and FQGTGA (CDR2) are obtained from the germline V gene. V is cut by 2 bases and J by 10 bases, and the space between the germline ends is 9 bases. The CDR3 holds 13 amino acids from the cysteine to the phenylalanine. The kept DNA is CDR3 alone, 39 bases in frame from the first base. Library method: the immunoSEQ multiplex PCR assay. To provide template for TCR sequencing, every sample had RNA extracted and reverse transcribed into cDNA. SuperScript III was used to make first-strand cDNA, primed with a 2:1 mix of oligo-dT and random hexamers. A synthetic immune receptor repertoire was used to assess amplification bias, and residual bias was removed computationally. Per the original workflow: Raw reads were preprocessed to remove errors, and CDR3 was defined according to IMGT conventions as the region from the conserved cysteine to phenylalanine. Clonality was computed by normalizing Shannon entropy by log2 of the number of productive unique TCRs and subtracting the result from 1. CD4 or CD8 identity of scalp clones was inferred by cross-referencing scalp TCRbeta sequences with sorted blood CD4 and CD8 repertoires. In its TCRdb copy, this immuneACCESS table keeps in-frame sequences only and misses some clones. Where compared with another copy, unresolved V genes explain less than half of these, and the others have no known cause. V, J and clone size reflect that table, while D and trimming were determined from the DNA. The sample records under 200,000 clones, less than 70% of which are singletons. The ten biggest clones cover 0.75% to 0.95% of the sample.

This sequence was found in a human donor with alopecia areata. The sequencing here drew on CD4+ T cells sorted from blood, taken at week 4, from a patient treated with tofacitinib. The V and J segments used are TRBV7-3 and TRBJ1-6; possibly the D gene is TRBD1, per 5 matching bases. At the DNA level, the sequence is TGTGCCAGCAGCTTAGATGGGGACTCACCCCTCCACTTT. It is translated as CASSLDGDSPLHF.